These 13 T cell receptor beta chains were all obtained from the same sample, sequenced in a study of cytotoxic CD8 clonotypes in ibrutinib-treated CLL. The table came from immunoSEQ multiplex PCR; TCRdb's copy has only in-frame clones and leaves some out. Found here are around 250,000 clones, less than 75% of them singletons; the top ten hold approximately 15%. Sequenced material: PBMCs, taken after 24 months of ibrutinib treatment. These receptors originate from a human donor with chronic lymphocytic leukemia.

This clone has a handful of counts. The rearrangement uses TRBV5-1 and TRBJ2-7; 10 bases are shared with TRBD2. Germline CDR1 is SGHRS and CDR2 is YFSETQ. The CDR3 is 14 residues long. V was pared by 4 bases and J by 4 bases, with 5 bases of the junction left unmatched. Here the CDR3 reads CASSPLGLAYEQYF. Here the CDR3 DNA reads TGCGCCAGCAGCCCTCTGGGACTAGCGTACGAGCAGTACTTC.

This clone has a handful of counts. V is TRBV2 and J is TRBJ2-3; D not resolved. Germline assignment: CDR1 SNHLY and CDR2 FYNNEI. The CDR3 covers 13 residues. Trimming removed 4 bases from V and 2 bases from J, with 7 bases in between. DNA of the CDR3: TGTGCCAGCAGTGGCGACCTCACAGATACGCAGTATTTT. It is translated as CASSGDLTDTQYF.

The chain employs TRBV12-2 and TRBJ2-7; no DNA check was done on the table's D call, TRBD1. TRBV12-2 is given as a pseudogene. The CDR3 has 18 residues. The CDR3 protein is CASREGQEDRGPPYEQYF. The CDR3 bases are TGTGCAAGTCGCGAAGGCCAAGAGGACAGGGGGCCTCCTTACGAGCAGTACTTC.

The CDR3 DNA sequence: TGCAGCGTGCACGGGACACCAAACACTGAAGCTTTCTTT. It translates to CSVHGTPNTEAFF. This chain joins TRBV29-1 and TRBJ1-1; possibly TRBD1 for D (6 bases). Germline V lookup: CDR1 SQVTM, CDR2 ANQGSEA. V lost 6 bases and J lost 2, with 13 bases in between. This CDR3 region has 13 residues.

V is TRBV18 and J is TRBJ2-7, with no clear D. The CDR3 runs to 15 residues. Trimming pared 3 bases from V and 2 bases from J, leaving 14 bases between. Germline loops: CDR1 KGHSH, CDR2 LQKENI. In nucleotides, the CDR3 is TGTGCCAGCTCACCTCCAGATCCCTACCCCTACGAGCAGTACTTC. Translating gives CASSPPDPYPYEQYF.

In DNA form, the CDR3 reads TGTGCCAGCAGCTTAACGGCCGCTTCGATAAATACGCAGTATTTT. Translated, it gives CASSLTAASINTQYF. This chain joins TRBV7-6 and TRBJ2-3; D is unresolved. The CDR3 spans 15 residues. Between the trimmed V and J ends, which lost 2 bases and 7 bases, there was a span of 16 bases. Germline CDR1 is SGHVS and CDR2 is FNYEAQ. The full variable domain, completed using reference TRBV7-6 and TRBJ2-3, is GAGVSQSPRYKVTKRGQDVALRCDPISGHVSLYWYRQALGQGPEFLTYFNYEAQQDKSGLPNDRFSAERPEGSISTLTIQRTEQRDSAMYRCASSLTAASINTQYFGPGTRLTVL.

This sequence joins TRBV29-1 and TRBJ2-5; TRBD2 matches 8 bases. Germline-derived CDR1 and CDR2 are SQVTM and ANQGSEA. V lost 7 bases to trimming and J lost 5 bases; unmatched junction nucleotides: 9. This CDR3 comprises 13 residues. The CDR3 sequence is CSAAGTSLETQYF. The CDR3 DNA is TGCAGCGCCGCCGGGACTAGTTTGGAGACCCAGTACTTC.

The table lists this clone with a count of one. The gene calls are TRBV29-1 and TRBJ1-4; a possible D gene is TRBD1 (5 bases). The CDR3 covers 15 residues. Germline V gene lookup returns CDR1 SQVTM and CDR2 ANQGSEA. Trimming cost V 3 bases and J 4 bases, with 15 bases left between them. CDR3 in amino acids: CSVEVSGGRNEKLFF. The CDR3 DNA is TGCAGCGTTGAGGTCTCTGGGGGACGTAATGAAAAACTGTTTTTT.

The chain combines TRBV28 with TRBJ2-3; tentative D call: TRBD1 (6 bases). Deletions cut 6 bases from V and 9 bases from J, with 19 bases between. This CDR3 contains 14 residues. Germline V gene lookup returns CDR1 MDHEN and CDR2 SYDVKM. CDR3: CASRLLGGERTQYF. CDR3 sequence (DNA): TGTGCCAGCAGGCTGCTTGGGGGCGAAAGGACGCAGTATTTT.

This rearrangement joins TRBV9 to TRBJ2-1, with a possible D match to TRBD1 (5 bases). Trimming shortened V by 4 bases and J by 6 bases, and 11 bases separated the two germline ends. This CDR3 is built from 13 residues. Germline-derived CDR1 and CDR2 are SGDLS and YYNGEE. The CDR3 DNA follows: TGTGCCAGCAGCCTAGGGGTCCTCAATGAGCAGTTCTTC. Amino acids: CASSLGVLNEQFF.

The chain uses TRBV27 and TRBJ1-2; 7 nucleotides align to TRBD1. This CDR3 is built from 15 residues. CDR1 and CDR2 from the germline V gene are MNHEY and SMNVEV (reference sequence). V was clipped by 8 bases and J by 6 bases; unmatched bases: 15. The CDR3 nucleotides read TGTGCCAGCCTTAGCTTCCGGGACAGAGATCATGGCTACACCTTC. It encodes CASLSFRDRDHGYTF.

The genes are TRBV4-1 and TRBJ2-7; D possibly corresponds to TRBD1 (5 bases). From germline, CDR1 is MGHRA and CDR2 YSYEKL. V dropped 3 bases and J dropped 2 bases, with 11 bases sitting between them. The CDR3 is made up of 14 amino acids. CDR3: CASSQTVFAYEQYF. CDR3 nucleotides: TGCGCCAGCAGCCAGACAGTGTTTGCCTACGAGCAGTACTTC.

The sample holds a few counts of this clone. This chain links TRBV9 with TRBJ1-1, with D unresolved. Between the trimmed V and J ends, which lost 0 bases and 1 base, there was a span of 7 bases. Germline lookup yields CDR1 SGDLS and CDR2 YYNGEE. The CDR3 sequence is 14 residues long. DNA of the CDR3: TGTGCCAGCAGCGTAGAAGGGCAGAACACTGAAGCTTTCTTT. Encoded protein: CASSVEGQNTEAFF.